The TCR beta chain described here comes from a study of cytomegalovirus exposure and HLA in healthy donors. The primer mix had 60 Vbeta and 13 Jbeta primers. Method: immunoSEQ multiplex PCR; TCRdb's copy keeps in-frame clones and lacks some. The sample records roughly 120,000 clones, about four fifths being singletons. Study-level findings and limits: Later work showed greater clonal expansion in HLA-associated TCR beta chains than in equally common others. A missense DCLRE1C variant was associated with V- and J-gene trimming of TCR beta chains in a later analysis, and an independent cohort replicated the association.

In the case of this clone: Its antigen is unidentified.

Sampled while nominally healthy, donors likely had unrecorded immune exposures. This CDR3 has 15 residues. Deletions cut 2 bases from V and 2 bases from J, with 13 bases between. Looked up from germline, CDR1 is SGDLS and CDR2 is YYNGEE. The receptor's source is a woman aged 55 to 70 in good health and CMV-seropositive. This chain links TRBV9 with TRBJ2-5, with D tentatively TRBD2 (6 bases). The specimen was PBMCs. The CDR3 bases are TGTGCCAGCAGCGTCACCCCAGGAGGGCAAGAGACCCAGTACTTC. It yields the protein CASSVTPGGQETQYF.